Here is one T cell receptor beta chain with its context. As yet, its antigen is unknown. Germline and junction disagree at one end, which may indicate a read error. The sample is drawn from a study of T-cell memory formation after mild COVID-19. Turning to the study itself: TCR clusters mostly belonged to single donors. Study-wide results and limits: Contracting CD4+ clones lay largely in CM and EM, with CD8+ ones residing in EMRA. Confirmation of SARS-CoV-2 specificity was lacking for second-wave clones peaking day 37. CD4+ bias marked clones expanding day 15 to 37, unlike balanced contracting clones.

CDR3 length: 13 amino acids. Germline values: CDR1 SGHDN, CDR2 FVKESK. Each CDR3 protein gets one entry after TCRdb re-called the 5' RACE reads with MiXCR. The sample shows 35,000 to 40,000 distinct CDR3 sequences, 6% to 7.5% of them seen only once. The J gene is TRBJ1-6, the V gene TRBV14, with no clear D. The TCR originated in an adult who had mild COVID-19 (a few samples of this study predate the infection). Cell type and time point are not known. Sequenced sample: PBMCs or a T cell subset sorted from them (not recorded which). Written as DNA, the CDR3 is TGTGCCAGCAGCCAACTCTGGGATTCACCCATCCACTTT. It specifies CASSQLWDSPIHF.